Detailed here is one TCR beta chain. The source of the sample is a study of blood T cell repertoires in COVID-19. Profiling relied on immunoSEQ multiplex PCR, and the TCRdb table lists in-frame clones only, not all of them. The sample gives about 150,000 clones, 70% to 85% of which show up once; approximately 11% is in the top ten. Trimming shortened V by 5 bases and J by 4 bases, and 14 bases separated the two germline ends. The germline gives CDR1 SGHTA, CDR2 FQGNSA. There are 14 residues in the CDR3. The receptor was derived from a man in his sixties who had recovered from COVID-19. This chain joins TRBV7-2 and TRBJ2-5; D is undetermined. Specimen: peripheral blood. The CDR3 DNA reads TGTGCCAGCAGCCAGACCACTATAGGAGAGACCCAGTACTTC. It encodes CASSQTTIGETQYF.